This T cell receptor beta chain was identified during a study of blood T cells in healthy people across ages. Study-wide results and limits: Whereas aged donors had fewer naive CD4+ cells, long-lived donors had more of them and higher diversity.

The V segment lost 4 bases and the J segment 6 bases; nucleotides outside the gene matches: 6. The germline V gene encodes CDR1 MNHNS and CDR2 SASEGT. The CDR3 is 14 amino acids. The second PCR ran about 6 to 12 cycles with a sample-barcoded 5' primer and J-beta primers. Every individual sample yielded 2.5 million or more paired-end reads (each containing CDR3). TCRdb ran MiXCR on the 5' RACE reads and lists one entry per CDR3 protein. This sample has 850,000 or so distinct CDR3 sequences; more than 25% occur once, and the top ten carry approximately 15%. The sample holds many counts of this clonotype. The antigen is not known.

The genes are TRBV6-1 and TRBJ2-7, with 10 bases that match TRBD1. This clonotype originated in an elderly woman in good health. The source material was blood. Here the CDR3 reads CASSARDRGGEQYF. The CDR3 DNA reads as TGTGCCAGCAGTGCCAGGGACAGGGGCGGCGAGCAGTACTTC.